These 19 T cell receptor beta chains share one sample of origin, sequenced in a study of T cell responses to AZD1222 COVID-19 vaccine. Using immunoSEQ multiplex PCR, the repertoire was profiled, and TCRdb retains in-frame clones only, with some absent. The table has approximately 61,000 clones, around 85% seen once. Here the sequenced sample was peripheral blood, taken 28 days after the second AZD1222 dose. These receptors came from an adult who received the AZD1222 COVID-19 vaccine.

The rearrangement joins TRBV7-9 to TRBJ1-2, with 10 bases lining up with TRBD1. The CDR3 totals 14 residues. Trimming took 2 bases from V and 7 from J; bases not matched to a gene: 4. Per germline, CDR1 SEHNR and CDR2 FQNEAQ (reference sequence). CDR3: CASSLRDRGSGYTF. The CDR3 DNA reads as TGTGCCAGCAGCTTACGGGACAGGGGTTCTGGCTACACCTTC.

The genes are TRBV21-1 and TRBJ2-1; the DNA was not used to check the table's D call, TRBD2. TRBV21-1 is labeled a pseudogene. The CDR3 is 20 amino acids. The DNA for the CDR3 is TGTGCCAGCAGCGGAAGACTAGCGGGAGACTTAATCCGTTCGGACAATGAGCAGTTCTTC. Translated, it gives CASSGRLAGDLIRSDNEQFF.

This rearrangement joins TRBV6-5 to TRBJ2-2; TRBD1 matches at 9 bases. The CDR3 is made up of 15 amino acids. V gave up 5 bases and J gave up 2 bases; unmatched junction bases: 3. CDR1 is MNHEY, CDR2 SVGAGI, per germline. CDR3 sequence reads: CASSPQGANTGELFF. In DNA form, the CDR3 reads TGTGCCAGCAGTCCACAGGGGGCTAACACCGGGGAGCTGTTTTTT.

The rearrangement joins TRBV18 to TRBJ2-2; D gene unclear. Trimming took off 2 bases at V and 2 bases at J, with 6 bases between the two ends. The CDR3 is 14 amino acids. Germline V CDR1 and CDR2: KGHSH, LQKENI. CDR3: CASSPGINTGELFF. CDR3 bases: TGTGCCAGCTCACCAGGGATTAACACCGGGGAGCTGTTTTTT.

The chain recombines TRBV19 with TRBJ1-1; D is perhaps TRBD1 (5 bases). Trimming shortened V by 4 bases and J by 0 bases, and 6 bases separated the two germline ends. Per germline, CDR1 LNHDA and CDR2 SQIVND (reference sequence). The CDR3 has 13 residues. CDR3 DNA: TGTGCCAGTAGTAAGGGGTTGAACACTGAAGCTTTCTTT. This codes for CASSKGLNTEAFF.

This chain joins TRBV6-6 and TRBJ1-5; maybe TRBD1 (6 bases). The CDR3 has 13 amino acids. Germline V CDR1 and CDR2: MNHNY, SVGAGI (reference sequence). Trimming stripped 5 bases from V and 11 bases from J, with 16 bases between. The CDR3 coding sequence is TGTGCCAGCAGTATTAAACAGGGCCAGGCCCAGCATTTT. Its translation is CASSIKQGQAQHF.

The rearrangement uses TRBV5-4 and TRBJ2-1; a weak D match, TRBD1 (6 bases). This CDR3 is 15 amino acids long. Trimming took off 4 bases at V and 3 bases at J, with 14 bases between the two ends. Germline V gene data show CDR1 as SGHNT and CDR2 as YYREEE (reference sequence). Here the CDR3 reads CASSLPDSRYNEQFF. The CDR3 DNA sequence: TGTGCCAGCAGCCTTCCGGACAGCCGCTACAATGAGCAGTTCTTC. The full variable domain, completed using reference TRBV5-4 and TRBJ2-1, is ETGVTQSPTHLIKTRGQQVTLRCSSQSGHNTVSWYQQALGQGPQFIFQYYREEENGRGNFPPRFSGLQFPNYSSELNVNALELDDSALYLCASSLPDSRYNEQFFGPGTRLTVL.

The gene calls are TRBV25-1 and TRBJ1-5; 10 bases line up with TRBD1. This CDR3 is built from 16 residues. The germline V gene has CDR1 MGHDK and CDR2 SYGVNS. With V trimmed by 2 bases and J by 5 bases, 6 bases remained unmatched. CDR3 loop: CASSEGTGDAYQPQHF. In nucleotides, the CDR3 is TGTGCCAGCAGTGAAGGGACAGGGGATGCGTATCAGCCCCAGCATTTT.

CDR3 in DNA: TGTGCCAGCAGTTTAAGGGCGCTAGCGGGCTCCTACAATGAGCAGTTCTTC. Translating gives CASSLRALAGSYNEQFF. The chain combines TRBV27 with TRBJ2-1, with 8 bases that match TRBD2. Losses at the gene ends were 2 bases for V and 0 bases for J; bases not matched to a gene: 6. The CDR3 is 17 amino acids. Germline V lookup: CDR1 MNHEY, CDR2 SMNVEV (reference sequence).

The CDR3 region has the DNA TGTGCCAGCAGTGACCTCCAGGGTTATGGGGGGCCGGCAGAGACCCAGTACTTC. This encodes CASSDLQGYGGPAETQYF. V and J are TRBV6-1 and TRBJ2-5, with D perhaps being TRBD1 or TRBD2 (6 bases each). CDR3 length equals 18 residues. The germline V gene encodes CDR1 MNHNS and CDR2 SASEGT. V shed 3 bases and J shed 4 bases, with 24 bases lying between them.

The rearrangement links TRBV9 to TRBJ2-6, with a weak D call TRBD1 (6 bases). Deletions cut 6 bases from V and 2 bases from J, with 15 bases between. The CDR3 runs to 16 residues. The germline CDR1 and CDR2 sequences are SGDLS and YYNGEE. This CDR3 reads CASTQGGSPGANVLTF. The DNA for the CDR3 is TGTGCCAGCACCCAAGGGGGTTCCCCTGGGGCCAACGTCCTGACTTTC.

The V and J genes are TRBV5-6 and TRBJ2-2; no clear D. CDR1 is SGHDT, CDR2 YYEEEE, per germline. The germline V and J ends were trimmed by 0 bases and 5 bases, with 5 bases remaining between them. The CDR3 consists of 13 residues. The CDR3 reads CASSLDVTGELFF. CDR3 nucleotide sequence: TGTGCCAGCAGCTTGGACGTTACCGGGGAGCTGTTTTTT.

This chain links TRBV27 with TRBJ1-4; D call uncertain. The germline gives CDR1 MNHEY, CDR2 SMNVEV (reference sequence). V lost 6 bases and J 3 bases, leaving 11 bases between the germline ends. The CDR3 contains 14 residues. In DNA form, the CDR3 reads TGTGCCAGCAGCAGGTCTGTCGCTAATGAAAAACTGTTTTTT. This translates into CASSRSVANEKLFF.

The chain carries TRBV7-9 and TRBJ2-2; tentative D call: TRBD2 (5 bases). Trimming cost V 3 bases and J 3 bases, with 11 bases left between them. Germline CDR1 SEHNR, CDR2 FQNEAQ (reference sequence). The CDR3 has 15 residues. CDR3 region: CASSFGIVYTGELFF. The CDR3 coding sequence is TGTGCCAGCAGCTTCGGGATAGTCTACACCGGGGAGCTGTTTTTT.

The chain uses TRBV30 and TRBJ2-5, with 9 bases lining up with TRBD2. The CDR3 length is 16 residues. Germline-derived CDR1 and CDR2 are GTSNPN and SVGIG (reference sequence). V lost 2 bases to trimming and J lost 4 bases; unmatched junction nucleotides: 11. CDR3 sequence reads: CAWSPPGTSRRETQYF. The CDR3 nucleotides are TGTGCCTGGAGTCCGCCGGGGACTAGCCGGCGAGAGACCCAGTACTTC.

The V call is TRBV10-1, the J call TRBJ1-1; D is unresolved. Germline V gives CDR1 WNHNN, CDR2 SYGVQD (reference sequence). CDR3 length: 11 amino acids. V was cut by 6 bases and J by 1 base, with 3 bases left in between. The CDR3 region is CASSPNTEAFF. Here the CDR3 DNA reads TGCGCCAGCAGCCCGAACACTGAAGCTTTCTTT.

This chain connects TRBV7-2 to TRBJ2-2; the match to TRBD2 covers 7 bases. From germline, CDR1 is SGHTA and CDR2 FQGNSA. This CDR3 comprises 14 residues. After removal of 8 bases from V and 2 bases from J, the junction contained 5 bases not matched to a gene. The CDR3 DNA follows: TGTGCCAGCGCGGCTAGCGGTAACACCGGGGAGCTGTTTTTT. It is translated as CASAASGNTGELFF.

This clone has a handful of counts. The chain carries TRBV28 and TRBJ2-7; D gene unclear. V dropped 6 bases and J dropped 1 base, with 13 bases sitting between them. This CDR3 comprises 14 residues. Per the germline V gene, CDR1 is MDHEN and CDR2 is SYDVKM. The CDR3 region is CASRETLGSYEQYF. CDR3 bases: TGTGCCAGCAGGGAGACTTTGGGTTCCTACGAGCAGTACTTC.

The chain couples TRBV7-6 to TRBJ2-7; D gene uncertain. Per germline, CDR1 SGHVS and CDR2 FNYEAQ. Trimming pared 4 bases from V and 6 bases from J, leaving 10 bases between. CDR3 length equals 12 residues. The CDR3 DNA follows: TGTGCCAGCAGCTCCCTGCCGGTCGAGCAGTACTTC. It encodes CASSSLPVEQYF.